This T cell receptor beta chain was captured in a study of glioma-infiltrating T cells after dendritic cell vaccination. Study details: Samples are from glioblastoma patients in Phase I and II dendritic cell vaccine trials.

A word on this clone: Its target is not known.

Regarding the study as a whole: Higher pretreatment TIL content predicted longer progression-free time and survival. Higher TCR clonality did not directly relate to longer survival.

Profiling relied on immunoSEQ multiplex PCR, and the TCRdb table lists in-frame clones only, not all of them. This sample has under 100,000 clones; over 85% occur once, and the top ten carry under 4%. The input for sequencing was blood, taken before dendritic cell vaccination. The TCR was taken from a human donor with glioblastoma.

Here the CDR3 DNA reads TGTGCCAGCAGTAGGACAGCATATAATTCACCCCTCCACTTT. It encodes CASSRTAYNSPLHF. The V gene is TRBV6-5, the J gene TRBJ1-6; perhaps TRBD1 as D (6 bases). This CDR3 region has 14 residues. The germline V gene has CDR1 MNHEY and CDR2 SVGAGI. The V gene lost 5 bases and the J gene lost 4 bases, with 9 bases spanning the gap.